A selection of T cell receptor beta chains follows, all from one sample in a study of technical replicates of blood from a few donors. Generated by immunoSEQ multiplex PCR, the TCRdb table keeps only in-frame clones and is missing some. Of about 68,000 clones detected, under 98% appear once; the ten largest clones hold under 0.3%. Sequencing input: T cells isolated from PBMCs. These receptors all come from a human donor in good health. Both conserved end residues are part of each CDR3.

V gene	J gene	CDR3 protein
TRBV7-7	TRBJ2-1	CASSLIVAGMMSSYNEQFF
TRBV11-3	TRBJ2-7	CASSKGSSSHEQYF
TRBV7-8	TRBJ1-1	CASSLRGSTGNTEAFF
TRBV6-1	TRBJ2-1	CASSESGEQFF
TRBV18	TRBJ2-2	CASSPPGGTGELFF
TRBV2	TRBJ1-5	CASSELFRNQPQHF
TRBV15	TRBJ1-5	CATSREWGGGQPQHF
TRBV7-9	TRBJ2-7	CASSLTGYEQYF
TRBV5-4	TRBJ2-2	CASSLEAGLGPGELFF
TRBV5-4	TRBJ2-2	CASSSEGQENTGELFF
TRBV4-2	TRBJ2-3	CASSQERTSTDTQYF
TRBV18	TRBJ2-1	CASSPQGQGVVRELNEQFF
TRBV6-1	-	CASSDYHEQYF
TRBV5-1	TRBJ2-1	CASSQSGRVNNEQFF
TRBV14	TRBJ1-1	CASSQDRVRAFF
TRBV9	TRBJ1-2	CASSEGGQGDFGYTF
TRBV19	TRBJ2-7	CASSIAREGVNYEQYF